These 9 T cell receptor beta chains were sequenced from one sample in a study of beta chain features in type 1 diabetes. Study results and caveats: TCRB CDR3s were moderately but significantly shorter in Type 1 diabetes patients in all four CD4+ subsets.

Their cognate antigens are unknown. Every bit of the isolated RNA underwent reverse transcription, so sequencing read expressed TCRB transcripts. Some clones are missing from TCRdb's copy, which holds only in-frame ones; the method was immunoSEQ multiplex PCR. The sample includes more than 300,000 clones, around 8.5% seen only once; the top ten take roughly 0.99%. The material sequenced was central memory CD4+ T cells from blood. Source of these receptors: a young man with type 1 diabetes.

The count of this clone is one. For the CDR3, the DNA is TGTGCCTTTTCCTGGGCGGGGTCAATGTCCTACGAGCAGTACTTC. It codes for CAFSWAGSMSYEQYF. The V gene is TRBV30, the J gene TRBJ2-7; a possible D gene is TRBD2 (6 bases). The CDR3 sequence is 15 residues long. The V and J ends lost 7 bases and 1 base respectively, with 20 bases between them. The germline gives CDR1 GTSNPN, CDR2 SVGIG (reference sequence).

This chain uses TRBV15 with TRBJ1-3, with 7 positions matching TRBD1. The V and J ends lost 0 bases and 4 bases, in that order; junction bases with no gene match: 9. Germline CDR1 reads LNHNV; CDR2 reads YYDKDF (reference sequence). The CDR3 is made up of 17 amino acids. The CDR3 loop is CATSREEGYRGGNTIYF. CDR3 bases: TGTGCCACCAGCAGAGAGGAGGGGTACAGGGGAGGAAACACCATATATTTT.

The chain recombines TRBV7-6 with TRBJ1-1; D is uncertain. The CDR3 covers 13 residues. Trimming took 5 bases from V and 3 from J, leaving 10 bases between them. CDR1 SGHVS and CDR2 FNYEAQ come from the germline V gene. The CDR3 DNA is TGTGCCAGCAGCCTCCAGGAATACACTGAAGCTTTCTTT. This encodes CASSLQEYTEAFF.

This clone was detected a few times. The rearrangement links TRBV30 to TRBJ2-2; D remains ambiguous. Germline V gene lookup returns CDR1 GTSNPN and CDR2 SVGIG (reference sequence). The ends were cut back, 3 bases at V and 5 bases at J, with 4 bases in the middle. The CDR3 extends over 11 amino acids. DNA for the CDR3: TGTGCCTGGAGGGAAACCGGGGAGCTGTTTTTT. It encodes CAWRETGELFF.

V usage is TRBV18 and J usage is TRBJ2-2; D remains unclear. V was shortened by 3 bases and J by 4 bases, with 9 bases between the two germline ends. This CDR3 is 14 amino acids long. Looked up from germline, CDR1 is KGHSH and CDR2 is LQKENI. In DNA, the CDR3 is TGTGCCAGCTCACCTATCGACCTCACCGGGGAGCTGTTTTTT. Encoded protein: CASSPIDLTGELFF.

This clone was found a few times. V is TRBV9 and J is TRBJ1-5, with a possible D match to TRBD1 (6 bases). Per germline, CDR1 SGDLS and CDR2 YYNGEE. The CDR3 is 15 amino acids. Trimming shortened V by 0 bases and J by 7 bases, and 14 bases separated the two germline ends. The CDR3 here is CASSVGPEGGQPQHF. The CDR3 DNA is TGTGCCAGCAGCGTAGGTCCGGAGGGGGGGCAGCCCCAGCATTTT.

Remarks on this clone: Other DNA sequences in this specimen translate into the identical CDR3. The genes are TRBV25-1 and TRBJ2-7, with no clear D. There are 14 residues in the CDR3. Germline loops: CDR1 MGHDK, CDR2 SYGVNS. V was cut by 1 base and J by 0 bases, with 7 bases left in between. The CDR3 DNA reads as TGTGCCAGCAGTGAATTCGGCGGCTCCTACGAGCAGTACTTC. Encoded protein: CASSEFGGSYEQYF.

V usage is TRBV19 and J usage is TRBJ2-2; D uncertain. The CDR3 is 14 amino acids. V lost 1 base, J lost 1 base, and 4 bases lay in between. Germline lookup yields CDR1 LNHDA and CDR2 SQIVND (reference sequence). This chain's CDR3 is CASSIGQNTGELFF. The DNA of the CDR3 is TGTGCCAGTAGTATAGGACAGAACACCGGGGAGCTGTTTTTT.

This clone came up a few times. This sequence may be a read error, since a much larger clone differs from it by one base. The sample has other DNA sequences that encode this CDR3 too. The V gene is TRBV7-9, the J gene TRBJ1-1; D is uncertain. There are 13 residues in the CDR3. Trimming shortened V by 3 bases and J by 0 bases, and 5 bases separated the two germline ends. Germline values: CDR1 SEHNR, CDR2 FQNEAQ (reference sequence). Written as DNA, the CDR3 is TGTGCCAGCAGCTTGGAGGTGAACACTGAAGCTTTCTTT. Amino acids: CASSLEVNTEAFF.